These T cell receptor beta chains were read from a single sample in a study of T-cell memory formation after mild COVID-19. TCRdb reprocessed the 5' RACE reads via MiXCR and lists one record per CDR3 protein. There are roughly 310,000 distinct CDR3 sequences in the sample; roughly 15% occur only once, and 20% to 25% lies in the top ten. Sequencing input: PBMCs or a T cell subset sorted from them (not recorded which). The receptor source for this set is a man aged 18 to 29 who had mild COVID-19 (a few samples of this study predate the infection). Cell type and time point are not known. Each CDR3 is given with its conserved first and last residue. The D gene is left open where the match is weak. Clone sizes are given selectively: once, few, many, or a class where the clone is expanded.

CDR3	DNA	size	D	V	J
CASRLTGTEYRLHF	TGTGCCAGCAGGTTAACCGGGACCGAGTATCGCCTCCACTTT	.	.	TRBV3-1	TRBJ1-6
CAIPGARGDIQYF	TGTGCCATCCCTGGGGCTAGGGGTGACATTCAGTACTTC	many	.	TRBV10-3	TRBJ2-4
CASSPRDHVETQYF	TGTGCCAGCAGTCCAAGGGACCACGTGGAGACCCAGTACTTC	few	.	TRBV6-5	TRBJ2-5
CASSLPGGVDTQYF	TGTGCCAGCAGCTTACCGGGGGGTGTAGATACGCAGTATTTT	few	TRBD2	TRBV7-2	TRBJ2-3
CAWTVAGNQPQHF	TGTGCCTGGACGGTGGCGGGCAATCAGCCCCAGCATTTT	few	.	TRBV30	TRBJ1-5
CASRRQGAETQYF	TGTGCCAGCAGAAGGCAGGGGGCAGAGACCCAGTACTTC	many	TRBD1	TRBV12-3/TRBV12-4	TRBJ2-5
CASSLNDRLITDTQYF	TGTGCCAGCAGCTTAAATGACAGGCTAATCACAGATACGCAGTATTTT	many	.	TRBV11-1	TRBJ2-3
CASTFGTGYGYTF	TGTGCCAGCACATTCGGAACAGGCTATGGCTACACCTTC	few	.	TRBV12-3/TRBV12-4	TRBJ1-2
CASSRTGNNYGYTF	TGTGCCAGCAGTCGGACAGGGAACAACTATGGCTACACCTTC	few	TRBD1	TRBV6-5	TRBJ1-2
CSAATPGDVTDTQYF	TGCAGTGCCGCTACCCCCGGGGACGTCACAGATACGCAGTATTTT	many	.	TRBV20-1	TRBJ2-3
CASSLVGGSLNTEAFF	TGCGCCAGCAGCTTGGTCGGGGGCTCTTTGAACACTGAAGCTTTCTTT	few	.	TRBV5-1	TRBJ1-1
CASTRTSSADTQYF	TGCGCCAGCACCCGGACTAGCTCAGCAGATACGCAGTATTTT	few	TRBD2	TRBV10-2	TRBJ2-3
CSVNPISEQFF	TGCAGCGTTAATCCAATCAGTGAGCAGTTCTTC	.	.	TRBV29-1	TRBJ2-1
CASSPRGVSYNEQFF	TGTGCCAGCAGCCCGCGGGGGGTGTCCTACAATGAGCAGTTCTTC	.	TRBD2	TRBV7-9	TRBJ2-1
CASSPQGDVDTQYF	TGTGCCAGCAGCCCCCAGGGAGACGTAGATACGCAGTATTTT	.	.	TRBV7-9	TRBJ2-3
CASSSHRGYSLDKNEQFF	TGCGCCAGCAGCTCGCACCGGGGCTACTCTCTGGATAAGAATGAGCAGTTCTTC	.	.	TRBV5-1	TRBJ2-1
CAIRDRGVINEQFF	TGTGCCATCAGAGACCGAGGGGTCATCAATGAGCAGTTCTTC	.	.	TRBV10-3	TRBJ2-1
CASSLLAGGRTDTQYF	TGTGCCAGTAGCCTCCTAGCGGGGGGACGCACAGATACGCAGTATTTT	many	TRBD2	TRBV19	TRBJ2-3
CASSIHRGDRTEAFF	TGTGCCAGCAGCATCCACAGGGGAGATCGGACTGAAGCTTTCTTT	few	TRBD1	TRBV6-2/TRBV6-3	TRBJ1-1
CASSPGTSGGLDTQYF	TGTGCCAGCAGCCCCGGGACTAGCGGGGGTTTGGATACGCAGTATTTT	few	TRBD2	TRBV7-9	TRBJ2-3
CAWGRGAGANVLTF	TGTGCCTGGGGCCGAGGGGCTGGGGCCAACGTCCTGACTTTC	.	.	TRBV30	TRBJ2-6
CATSRDGPPAGELFF	TGTGCCACCAGCAGAGACGGGCCGCCAGCCGGGGAGCTGTTTTTT	few	.	TRBV15	TRBJ2-2
CASSVTETQYF	TGCGCCAGCAGTGTGACAGAGACCCAGTACTTC	many	.	TRBV10-2	TRBJ2-5
CASGQGILVAGELFF	TGTGCCAGCGGACAGGGGATTTTAGTCGCCGGGGAGCTGTTTTTT	few	TRBD1	TRBV2	TRBJ2-2
CASSELAGDEQYF	TGTGCCAGCTCGGAGCTAGCGGGAGACGAGCAGTACTTC	once	TRBD2	TRBV18	TRBJ2-7
CASASRAELIF	TGTGCCAGCGCCTCCCGGGCCGAATTAATCTTC	few	.	TRBV2	TRBJ1-2
CASSEREYQPQHF	TGTGCCAGCAGTGAACGGGAATATCAGCCCCAGCATTTT	.	.	TRBV6-1	TRBJ1-5
CASSLDADSPLHF	TGTGCCAGCAGCTTAGATGCGGATTCACCCCTCCACTTT	.	.	TRBV7-9	TRBJ1-6
CASMTTGGSPLHF	TGTGCCAGCATGACTACAGGGGGATCACCCCTCCACTTT	few	TRBD1	TRBV11-2	TRBJ1-6
CASIRLAGGRTGELFF	TGTGCCAGTATACGACTAGCGGGGGGGCGAACCGGGGAGCTGTTTTTT	few	TRBD2	TRBV19	TRBJ2-2
CASSSRLLETQYF	TGCGCCAGCAGCTCGAGGCTCCTCGAGACCCAGTACTTC	.	.	TRBV4-3	TRBJ2-5
CASSYLGADSGANVLTF	TGTGCCAGCAGTTACTTAGGGGCCGACTCTGGGGCCAACGTCCTGACTTTC	.	.	TRBV6-5	TRBJ2-6
CAIRWEYTEAFF	TGTGCCATTCGTTGGGAGTACACTGAAGCTTTCTTT	few	.	TRBV12-3/TRBV12-4	TRBJ1-1
CASSTPGQPQYF	TGTGCCAGTAGTACCCCGGGACAACCGCAGTATTTT	.	.	TRBV19	TRBJ2-3
CSADPPGQGSQPQHF	TGCAGTGCTGACCCCCCGGGACAGGGAAGCCAGCCCCAGCATTTT	many	TRBD1	TRBV20-1	TRBJ1-5
CASTLEPRDNSPLHF	TGTGCCAGCACCCTCGAGCCAAGGGATAATTCACCCCTCCACTTT	few	.	TRBV5-4	TRBJ1-6
CASSLSPDMNTEAFF	TGTGCCAGCAGCTTATCGCCTGACATGAACACTGAAGCTTTCTTT	few	.	TRBV7-3	TRBJ1-1
CASSQAGADQPQHF	TGTGCCAGCAGCCAAGCGGGGGCAGATCAGCCCCAGCATTTT	.	.	TRBV3-1	TRBJ1-5
CSVVHSNYGYTF	TGCAGCGTCGTTCACAGCAACTATGGCTACACCTTC	few	.	TRBV29-1	TRBJ1-2
CASSFDRGRYGYTF	TGTGCCAGCAGCTTCGACAGGGGGCGGTATGGCTACACCTTC	.	TRBD1	TRBV7-9	TRBJ1-2
CASSQEEGAQPQHF	TGTGCCAGCAGCCAAGAGGAGGGAGCCCAGCCCCAGCATTTT	many	.	TRBV4-2	TRBJ1-5
CASSLTGSSYNSPLHF	TGCGCCAGCAGCTTGACAGGGAGCTCCTATAATTCACCCCTCCACTTT	.	.	TRBV5-1	TRBJ1-6
CSARRLDVGTKTQYF	TGCAGTGCTAGAAGACTGGACGTGGGAACGAAGACCCAGTACTTC	.	.	TRBV20-1	TRBJ2-5
CAISEAGYEQFF	TGTGCCATCAGTGAGGCCGGGTATGAGCAGTTCTTC	.	.	TRBV10-3	TRBJ2-1
CASSLGTGRNEKLFF	TGTGCCAGCAGCTTAGGGACAGGGAGAAATGAAAAACTGTTTTTT	.	TRBD1	TRBV11-2	TRBJ1-4
CASSVAIQDYGYTF	TGTGCCAGCAGCGTAGCTATACAGGACTATGGCTACACCTTC	few	.	TRBV9	TRBJ1-2
CASSEQGYEQFF	TGTGCCAGCAGTGAACAGGGCTATGAGCAGTTCTTC	.	.	TRBV6-1	TRBJ2-1
CASSKVQGQNTGELFF	TGTGCCAGCAGCAAAGTCCAGGGGCAAAACACCGGGGAGCTGTTTTTT	.	.	TRBV21-1	TRBJ2-2
CSAARGEKLFF	TGCAGTGCTGCCCGGGGGGAAAAACTGTTTTTT	.	.	TRBV20-1	TRBJ1-4
CASSSRLAGAADTQYF	TGTGCCAGCAGCTCCCGACTAGCGGGGGCCGCAGATACGCAGTATTTT	few	TRBD2	TRBV7-2	TRBJ2-3
CASSLTGTGASGANVLTF	TGTGCCAGCAGTTTAACCGGGACAGGGGCCTCTGGGGCCAACGTCCTGACTTTC	many	TRBD1	TRBV12-3/TRBV12-4	TRBJ2-6
CASSWGSPTQYF	TGTGCCAGCAGCTGGGGGTCTCCAACCCAGTACTTC	.	.	TRBV28	TRBJ2-5